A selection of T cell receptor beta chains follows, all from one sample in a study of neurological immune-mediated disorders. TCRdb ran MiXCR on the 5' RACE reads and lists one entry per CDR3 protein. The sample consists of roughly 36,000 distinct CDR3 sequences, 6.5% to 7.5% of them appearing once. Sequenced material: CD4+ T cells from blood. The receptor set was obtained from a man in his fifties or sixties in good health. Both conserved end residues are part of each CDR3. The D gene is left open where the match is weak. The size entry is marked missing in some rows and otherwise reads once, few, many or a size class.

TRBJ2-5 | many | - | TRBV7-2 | TGTGCCAGCAGCTTGTTTGGTCCCCAAGAGACCCAGTACTTC | CASSLFGPQETQYF
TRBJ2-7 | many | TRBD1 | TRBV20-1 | TGCAGTGGTTCCGGGACAGCTCTCGAGCAGTACTTC | CSGSGTALEQYF
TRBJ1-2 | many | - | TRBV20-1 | TGCAGTGTTAATCCGGGCCATTGGGGCGGCTACACCTTC | CSVNPGHWGGYTF
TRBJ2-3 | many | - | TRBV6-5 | TGTGCCAGCAGTTACATGAGGACCACAGATACGCAGTATTTT | CASSYMRTTDTQYF
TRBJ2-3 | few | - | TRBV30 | TGTGCCTGGCAGCTCCCGGGACTGGGGCAGTATTTT | CAWQLPGLGQYF
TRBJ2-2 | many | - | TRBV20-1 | TGCAGTGCTAGACCCCGCGGGCAGGGCGACACCGGGGAGCTGTTTTTT | CSARPRGQGDTGELFF
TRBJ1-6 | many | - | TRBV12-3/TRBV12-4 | TGTGCCAGCAGTCCAACCCTCGGACCCCTCCACTTT | CASSPTLGPLHF
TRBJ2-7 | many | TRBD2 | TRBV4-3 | TGCGCCAGCAGCCAAGCCTCCGGGACTAGCGGGAAACAGTACTTC | CASSQASGTSGKQYF
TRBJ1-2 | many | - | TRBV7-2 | TGTGCCAGCAGCCCGGGGACCTTTTATGGCTACACCTTC | CASSPGTFYGYTF
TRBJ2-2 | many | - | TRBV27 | TGTGCCAGCAGTTTTCACACCGGGGAGCTGTTTTTT | CASSFHTGELFF
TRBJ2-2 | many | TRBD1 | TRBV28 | TGTGCCAGCAGGGAGAACAGGGGGAACACCGGGGAGCTGTTTTTT | CASRENRGNTGELFF
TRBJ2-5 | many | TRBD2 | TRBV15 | TGTGCCACCAGCAGAGGGGGAAAAAGCGGGGCCCAAGAGACCCAGTACTTC | CATSRGGKSGAQETQYF
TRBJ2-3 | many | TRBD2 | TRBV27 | TGTGCCAGCAGTCCGGGACTAGCGTATAGCACAGATACGCAGTATTTT | CASSPGLAYSTDTQYF
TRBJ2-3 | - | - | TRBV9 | TGTGCCAGCAGCCCTCCTCGGAGGAACACAGATACGCAGTATTTT | CASSPPRRNTDTQYF
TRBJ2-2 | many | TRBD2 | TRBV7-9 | TGTGCCAGCAGCCCTAGCGGGAGTTTCGGGGAGCTGTTTTTT | CASSPSGSFGELFF
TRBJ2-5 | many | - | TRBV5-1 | TGCGCCAGCAGCTTGGGACCGACCTACCAAGAGACCCAGTACTTC | CASSLGPTYQETQYF
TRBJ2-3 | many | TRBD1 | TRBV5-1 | TGCGCCAGCAGCACCCCGGGACAGGGGGTTGATACGCAGTATTTT | CASSTPGQGVDTQYF
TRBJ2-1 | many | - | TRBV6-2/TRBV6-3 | TGTGCCAGCAGTTACCCCCCGGTTACGGACAGACGTAATGAGCAGTTCTTC | CASSYPPVTDRRNEQFF
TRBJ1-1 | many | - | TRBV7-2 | TGTGCCAGCAGCTTAGGAATAGGGAACACTGAAGCTTTCTTT | CASSLGIGNTEAFF
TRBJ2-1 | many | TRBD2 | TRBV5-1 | TGCGCCAGCAGCCACCCTAGCGGGAGACCGAATGAGCAGTTCTTC | CASSHPSGRPNEQFF
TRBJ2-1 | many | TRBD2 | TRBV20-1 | TGCAGTGCTAGAGATGCTGCGGGAGGGCCGGATGAGCAGTTCTTC | CSARDAAGGPDEQFF
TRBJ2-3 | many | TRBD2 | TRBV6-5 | TGTGCCAGCAGTCCCGGGACTAGCGGGAGAAGACTTAGAGGCACAGATACGCAGTATTTT | CASSPGTSGRRLRGTDTQYF
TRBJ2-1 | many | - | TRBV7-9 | TGTGCCAGCAGCTTAGCACAGGAGCAGTTCTTC | CASSLAQEQFF
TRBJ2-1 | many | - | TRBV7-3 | TGTGCCAGCAGCCTCGGACAAAAGCAGTTCTTC | CASSLGQKQFF
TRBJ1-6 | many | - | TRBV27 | TGTGCCAGCAGTCGTCAAGGGGGTAATTCACCCCTCCACTTT | CASSRQGGNSPLHF
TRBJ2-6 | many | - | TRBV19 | TGTGCCAGTAGTATAGTACTTGGGGCCAACGTCCTGACTTTC | CASSIVLGANVLTF
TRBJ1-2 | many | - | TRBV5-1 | TGCGCCAGCAGCTTCTGGGGGGGAGCTAACTATGGCTACACCTTC | CASSFWGGANYGYTF
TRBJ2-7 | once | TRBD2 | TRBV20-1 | TGCAGTGCTAGGGTAGCGGGGGCCCCCTACGAGCAGTACTTC | CSARVAGAPYEQYF
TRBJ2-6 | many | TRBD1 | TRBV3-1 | TGTGCCAGCAGCCGGCTTAGGGACAGGCTTGGCTCTGGGGCCAACGTCCTGACTTTC | CASSRLRDRLGSGANVLTF
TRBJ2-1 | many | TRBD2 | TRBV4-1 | TGCGCCAGCAGCCAAGTGACTAGCGGGAGGACCTACTCCTACAATGAGCAGTTCTTC | CASSQVTSGRTYSYNEQFF
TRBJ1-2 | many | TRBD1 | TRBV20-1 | TGCAGTGCTCCCCAGACAGGGACTAACTATGGCTACACCTTC | CSAPQTGTNYGYTF
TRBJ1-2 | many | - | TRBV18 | TGTGCCAGCTCACCACCCCTCCTCCGGGGCTATGGCTACACCTTC | CASSPPLLRGYGYTF
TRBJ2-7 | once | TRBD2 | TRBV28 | TGTGCCAGCAGGTTAGCGGGAGTTACCCGCTACGAGCAGTACTTC | CASRLAGVTRYEQYF
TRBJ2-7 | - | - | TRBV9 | TGTGCCAGCAGCGTAGGATGGGCAGGGGCCTACGAGCAGTACTTC | CASSVGWAGAYEQYF
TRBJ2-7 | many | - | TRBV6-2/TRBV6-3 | TGTGCCAGCAGTTCCGTTCGGATCTCCTACGAGCAGTACTTC | CASSSVRISYEQYF
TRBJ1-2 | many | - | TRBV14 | TGTGCCAGCAGCCAATCAGGGGTTTCCTATGGCTACACCTTC | CASSQSGVSYGYTF
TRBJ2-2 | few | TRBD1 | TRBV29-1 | TGCAGCTCACGGACAGGGGGCGTCACCGGGGAGCTGTTTTTT | CSSRTGGVTGELFF
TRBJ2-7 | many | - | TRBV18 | TGTGCCAGCTCACCAGCGAACTACGAGCAGTACTTC | CASSPANYEQYF
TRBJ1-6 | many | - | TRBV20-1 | TGCAGTGCTTCCCGGGGGTTTCGCACCCTCCACTTT | CSASRGFRTLHF
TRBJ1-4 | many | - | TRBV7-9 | TGTGCCAGCAGCTTAGCGCGAGGGGGGACTAATGAAAAACTGTTTTTT | CASSLARGGTNEKLFF
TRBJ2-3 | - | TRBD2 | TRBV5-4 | TGTGCCAGCAGCTTACCTGGGAGGGTAGCGGGAGGTATCACAGATACGCAGTATTTT | CASSLPGRVAGGITDTQYF